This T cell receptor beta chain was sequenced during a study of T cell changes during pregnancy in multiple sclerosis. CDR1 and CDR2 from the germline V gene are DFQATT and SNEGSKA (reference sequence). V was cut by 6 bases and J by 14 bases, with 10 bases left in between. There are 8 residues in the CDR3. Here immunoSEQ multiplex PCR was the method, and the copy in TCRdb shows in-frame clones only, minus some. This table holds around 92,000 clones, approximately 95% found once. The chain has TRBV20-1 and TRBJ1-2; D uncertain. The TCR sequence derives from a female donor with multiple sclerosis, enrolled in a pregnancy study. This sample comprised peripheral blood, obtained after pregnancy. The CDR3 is CSADTLTF. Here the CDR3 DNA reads TGCAGTGCCGATACTCTTACCTTC.